What follows are 6 T cell receptor beta chains derived from one specimen sequenced in a study of CD8 T cells in ankylosing spondylitis. Each CDR3 protein is one row after TCRdb ran MiXCR on the 5' RACE reads. Of tens of thousands of distinct CDR3 sequences in the sample, over 4% were seen once. The sequencing input was blood, either unsorted or a sorted T cell fraction (not recorded which). These receptors were obtained from a male donor with ankylosing spondylitis or in good health (not recorded which).

This clonotype was recorded many times. CDR3 in DNA: TGCAGCGGGCTAATGACAGGGCCAGATACGCAGTATTTT. It yields the protein CSGLMTGPDTQYF. The gene calls are TRBV29-1 and TRBJ2-3; 7 bases are shared with TRBD1. Per germline, CDR1 SQVTM and CDR2 ANQGSEA. J gave up 4 bases and V 7 bases, and 8 bases lay outside the gene matches. The CDR3 is 13 residues long.

This clonotype was detected ten times or more. This chain connects TRBV24-1 to TRBJ1-5, with D possibly matching TRBD1 (6 bases). With 7 bases removed from V and 5 bases from J, the gap between germline ends came to 17 bases. The CDR3 has 15 residues. CDR1 KGHDR and CDR2 SFDVKD come from the germline V gene. The CDR3 loop is CATSPGGGFDQPQHF. DNA of the CDR3: TGTGCCACCAGCCCCGGTGGGGGCTTCGATCAGCCCCAGCATTTT.

There are a few counts of this clonotype. This rearrangement joins TRBV18 to TRBJ2-7; the match to TRBD1 covers 7 bases. Losses at the gene ends were 3 bases for V and 3 bases for J; bases not matched to a gene: 8. This CDR3 is built from 15 residues. CDR1 KGHSH and CDR2 LQKENI come from the germline V gene. The CDR3 here is CASSPFGQVGYEQYF. CDR3 nucleotides: TGTGCCAGCTCACCGTTCGGACAGGTCGGCTACGAGCAGTACTTC.

This clonotype was counted at least ten times. The rearrangement links TRBV7-2 to TRBJ2-1; D uncertain. Trimming stripped 6 bases from V and 6 bases from J, with 12 bases between. The CDR3 spans 13 residues. CDR1 and CDR2 (germline): SGHTA, FQGNSA. CDR3 region: CASSPDRANEQFF. The CDR3 DNA reads TGTGCCAGCAGTCCCGACCGGGCCAATGAGCAGTTCTTC. Full variable domain (rest looked up from reference TRBV7-2 and TRBJ2-1): GAGVSQSPSNKVTEKGKDVELRCDPISGHTALYWYRQSLGQGLEFLIYFQGNSAPDKSGLPSDRFSAERTGGSVSTLTIQRTQQEDSAVYLCASSPDRANEQFFGPGTRLTVL.

As regards this clonotype: The germline gene is not matched at one end of the junction; a read error may be the cause. The CDR3 protein is CATSDEGRNSPLHF. CDR3 sequence (DNA): TGTGCCACCAGTGATGAAGGACGAAATTCCCCCCTCCACTTT. This rearrangement joins TRBV24-1 to TRBJ1-6, with unresolved D. This CDR3 comprises 14 residues. Germline loops: CDR1 KGHDR, CDR2 SFDVKD.

This clonotype was found many times. The chain uses TRBV5-1 and TRBJ2-1; D is undetermined. Germline CDR1 reads SGHRS; CDR2 reads YFSETQ. The CDR3 is made up of 12 amino acids. Between the trimmed V and J ends, which lost 4 bases and 8 bases, there was a span of 10 bases. The CDR3 loop is CASSPLRDEQFF. The CDR3 nucleotides read TGCGCCAGCAGCCCCCTTAGGGATGAGCAGTTCTTC.